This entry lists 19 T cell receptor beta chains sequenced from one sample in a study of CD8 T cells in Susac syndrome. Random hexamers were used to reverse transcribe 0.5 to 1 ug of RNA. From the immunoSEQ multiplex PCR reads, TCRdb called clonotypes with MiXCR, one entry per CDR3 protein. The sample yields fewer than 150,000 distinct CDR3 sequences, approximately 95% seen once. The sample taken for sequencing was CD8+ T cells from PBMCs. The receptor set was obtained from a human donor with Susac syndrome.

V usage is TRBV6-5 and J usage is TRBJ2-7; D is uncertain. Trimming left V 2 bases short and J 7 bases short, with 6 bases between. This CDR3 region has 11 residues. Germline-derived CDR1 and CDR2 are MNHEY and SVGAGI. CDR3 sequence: CASSYGTEQYF. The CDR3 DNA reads TGTGCCAGCAGTTACGGAACGGAGCAGTACTTC.

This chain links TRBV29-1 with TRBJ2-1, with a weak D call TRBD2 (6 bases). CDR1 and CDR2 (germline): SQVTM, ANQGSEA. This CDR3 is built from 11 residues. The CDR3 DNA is TGCTGCGGGGCAGGTGCCAATGAGCAGTTCTTC. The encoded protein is CCGAGANEQFF.

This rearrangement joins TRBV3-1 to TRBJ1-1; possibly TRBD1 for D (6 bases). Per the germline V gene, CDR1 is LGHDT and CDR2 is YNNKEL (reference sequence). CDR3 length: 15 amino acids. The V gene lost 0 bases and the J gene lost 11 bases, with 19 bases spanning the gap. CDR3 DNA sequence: TGTGCCAGCAGCCAAGATTTAAGTATCGACAGGTACGCTTTCTTT. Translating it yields CASSQDLSIDRYAFF.

In DNA, the CDR3 is TGTGCCAGCAGCTCGGAAGGCCACTATGGCTACACCTTC. This gives the protein CASSSEGHYGYTF. The chain links TRBV7-9 to TRBJ1-2; D uncertain. CDR1 SEHNR and CDR2 FQNEAQ come from the germline V gene (reference sequence). V was cut by 4 bases and J by 3 bases, with 9 bases left in between. CDR3 length: 13 amino acids.

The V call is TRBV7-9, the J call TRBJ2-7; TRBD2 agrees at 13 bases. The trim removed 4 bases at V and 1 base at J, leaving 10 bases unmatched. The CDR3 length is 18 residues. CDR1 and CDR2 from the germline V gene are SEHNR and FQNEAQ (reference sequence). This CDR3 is CASSSSRTSGSGSYEQYF. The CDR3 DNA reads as TGTGCCAGCAGCTCCTCAAGGACTAGCGGGAGTGGGTCCTACGAGCAGTACTTC.

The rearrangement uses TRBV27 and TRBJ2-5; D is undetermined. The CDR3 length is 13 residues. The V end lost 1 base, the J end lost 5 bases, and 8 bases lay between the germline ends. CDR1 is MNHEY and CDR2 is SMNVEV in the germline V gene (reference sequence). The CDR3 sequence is CASSLWGSETQYF. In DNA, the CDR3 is TGTGCCAGCAGTTTATGGGGTTCGGAGACCCAGTACTTC.

In nucleotides, the CDR3 is TGCAGTGCTAGAAGTCGACTAGCGGTTTACAATGAGCAGTTCTTC. Translating it yields CSARSRLAVYNEQFF. This chain connects TRBV20-1 to TRBJ2-1; 9 positions match TRBD2. The CDR3 covers 15 residues. With V trimmed by 2 bases and J by 4 bases, 6 bases remained unmatched. Germline CDR1 is DFQATT and CDR2 is SNEGSKA (reference sequence).

The DNA of the CDR3 is TGTGCCAGCAGTTTCGGGACAGGGATGTCCGACTACGAGCAGTACTTC. Its translation: CASSFGTGMSDYEQYF. This chain joins TRBV28 and TRBJ2-7, with 9 positions matching TRBD1. This CDR3 region has 16 residues. Germline V lookup: CDR1 MDHEN, CDR2 SYDVKM. With 3 bases clipped from V and 3 bases from J, the junction kept 9 bases outside the gene matches.

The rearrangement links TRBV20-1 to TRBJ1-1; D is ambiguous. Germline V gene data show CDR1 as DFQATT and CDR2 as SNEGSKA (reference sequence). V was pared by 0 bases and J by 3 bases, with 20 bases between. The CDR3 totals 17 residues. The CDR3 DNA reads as TGCAGTGCTAGAGACCCACCCGGCGGACCCCCAGACACTGAAGCTTTCTTT. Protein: CSARDPPGGPPDTEAFF.

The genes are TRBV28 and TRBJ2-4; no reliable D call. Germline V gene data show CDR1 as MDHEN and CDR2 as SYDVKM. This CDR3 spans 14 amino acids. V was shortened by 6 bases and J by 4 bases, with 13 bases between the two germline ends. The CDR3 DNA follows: TGTGCCAGCAGCTGGACCCGGATAAAAAACATTCAGTACTTC. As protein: CASSWTRIKNIQYF. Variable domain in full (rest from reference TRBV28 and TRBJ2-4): DVKVTQSSRYLVKRTGEKVFLECVQDMDHENMFWYRQDPGLGLRLIYFSYDVKMKEKGDIPEGYSVSREKKERFSLILESASTNQTSMYLCASSWTRIKNIQYFGAGTRLSVL.

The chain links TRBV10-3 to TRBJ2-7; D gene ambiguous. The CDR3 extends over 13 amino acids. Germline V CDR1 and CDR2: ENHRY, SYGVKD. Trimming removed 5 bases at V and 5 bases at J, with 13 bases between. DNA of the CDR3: TGTGCCATCAGTCCATTAGGGTCGGACGAGCAGTACTTC. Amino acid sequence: CAISPLGSDEQYF.

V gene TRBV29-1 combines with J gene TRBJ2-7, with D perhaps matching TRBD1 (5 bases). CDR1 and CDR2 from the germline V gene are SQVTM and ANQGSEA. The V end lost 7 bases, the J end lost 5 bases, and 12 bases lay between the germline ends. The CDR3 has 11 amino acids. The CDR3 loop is CSAEDSHEQYF. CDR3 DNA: TGCAGCGCAGAAGACAGCCACGAGCAGTACTTC.

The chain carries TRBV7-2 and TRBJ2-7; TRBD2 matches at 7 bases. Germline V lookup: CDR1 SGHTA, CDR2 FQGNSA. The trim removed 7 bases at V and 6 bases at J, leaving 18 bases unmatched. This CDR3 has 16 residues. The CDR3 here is CASIPLGRESLSEQYF. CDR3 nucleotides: TGTGCCAGCATCCCCTTGGGGCGGGAGTCTCTGTCCGAGCAGTACTTC.

The CDR3 protein is CASSSLGTVSYEQYF. The CDR3 coding sequence is TGTGCCAGCAGTTCACTTGGGACAGTCTCCTACGAGCAGTACTTC. The chain carries TRBV28 and TRBJ2-7; 7 bases match TRBD1. CDR1 is MDHEN and CDR2 is SYDVKM in the germline V gene. The CDR3 is 15 amino acids. Trimming cost V 4 bases and J 0 bases; bases outside gene matches: 6. Together with reference TRBV28 and TRBJ2-7, the CDR3 gives the full variable domain: DVKVTQSSRYLVKRTGEKVFLECVQDMDHENMFWYRQDPGLGLRLIYFSYDVKMKEKGDIPEGYSVSREKKERFSLILESASTNQTSMYLCASSSLGTVSYEQYFGPGTRLTVT.

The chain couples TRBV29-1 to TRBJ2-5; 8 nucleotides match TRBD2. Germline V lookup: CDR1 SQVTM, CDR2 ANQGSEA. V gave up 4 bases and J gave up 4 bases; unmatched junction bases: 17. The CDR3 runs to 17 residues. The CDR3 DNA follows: TGCAGCGTTGCGGGGGGGGGAAGGAGTCATGGGCCAGAGACCCAGTACTTC. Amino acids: CSVAGGGRSHGPETQYF. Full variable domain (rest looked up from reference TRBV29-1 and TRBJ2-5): SAVISQKPSRDICQRGTSLTIQCQVDSQVTMMFWYRQQPGQSLTLIATANQGSEATYESGFVIDKFPISRPNLTFSTLTVSNMSPEDSSIYLCSVAGGGRSHGPETQYFGPGTRLLVL.

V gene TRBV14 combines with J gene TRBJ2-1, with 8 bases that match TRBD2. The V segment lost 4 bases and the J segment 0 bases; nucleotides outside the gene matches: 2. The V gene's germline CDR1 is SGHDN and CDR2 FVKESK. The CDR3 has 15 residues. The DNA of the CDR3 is TGTGCCAGCAGCCTACTAGCGGACTCCTACAATGAGCAGTTCTTC. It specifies CASSLLADSYNEQFF. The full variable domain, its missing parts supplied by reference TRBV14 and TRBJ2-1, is EAGVTQFPSHSVIEKGQTVTLRCDPISGHDNLYWYRRVMGKEIKFLLHFVKESKQDESGMPNNRFLAERTGGTYSTLKVQPAELEDSGVYFCASSLLADSYNEQFFGPGTRLTVL.

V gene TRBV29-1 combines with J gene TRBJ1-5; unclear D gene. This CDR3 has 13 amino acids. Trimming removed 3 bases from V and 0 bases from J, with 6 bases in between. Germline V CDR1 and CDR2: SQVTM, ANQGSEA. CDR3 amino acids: CSVDKDSNQPQHF. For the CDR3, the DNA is TGCAGCGTTGATAAAGATAGCAATCAGCCCCAGCATTTT.

The CDR3 loop reads CASSKESANYGYTF. CDR3 coding DNA: TGTGCCAGCAGCAAAGAGTCAGCCAACTATGGCTACACCTTC. The chain uses TRBV21-1 and TRBJ1-2. TRBV21-1 is a pseudogene segment. The CDR3 is 14 amino acids.

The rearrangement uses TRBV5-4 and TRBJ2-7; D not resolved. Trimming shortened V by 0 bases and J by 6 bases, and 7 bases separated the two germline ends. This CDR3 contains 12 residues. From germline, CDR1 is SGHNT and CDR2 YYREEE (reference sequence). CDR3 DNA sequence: TGTGCCAGCAGCTTGGGTTCCCTCGAGCAGTACTTC. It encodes CASSLGSLEQYF.